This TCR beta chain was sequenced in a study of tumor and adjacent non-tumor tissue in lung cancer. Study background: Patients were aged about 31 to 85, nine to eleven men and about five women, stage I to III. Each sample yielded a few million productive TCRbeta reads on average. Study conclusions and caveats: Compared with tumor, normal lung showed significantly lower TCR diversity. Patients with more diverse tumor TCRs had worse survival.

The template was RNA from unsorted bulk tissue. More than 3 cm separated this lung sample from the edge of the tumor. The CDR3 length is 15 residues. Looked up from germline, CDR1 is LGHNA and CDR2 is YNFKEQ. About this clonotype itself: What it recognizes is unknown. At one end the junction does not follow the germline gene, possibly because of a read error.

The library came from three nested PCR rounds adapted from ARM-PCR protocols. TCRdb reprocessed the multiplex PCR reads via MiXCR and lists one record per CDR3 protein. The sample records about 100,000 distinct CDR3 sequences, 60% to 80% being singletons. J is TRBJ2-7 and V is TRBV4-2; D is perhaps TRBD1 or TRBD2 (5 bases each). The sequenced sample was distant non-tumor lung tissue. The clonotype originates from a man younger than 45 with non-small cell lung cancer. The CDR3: CASNQGDYSSGEQYF. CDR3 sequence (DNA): TGTGCCAGCAACCAGGGAGATTATTCGAGTGGCGAGCAGTATTTC.